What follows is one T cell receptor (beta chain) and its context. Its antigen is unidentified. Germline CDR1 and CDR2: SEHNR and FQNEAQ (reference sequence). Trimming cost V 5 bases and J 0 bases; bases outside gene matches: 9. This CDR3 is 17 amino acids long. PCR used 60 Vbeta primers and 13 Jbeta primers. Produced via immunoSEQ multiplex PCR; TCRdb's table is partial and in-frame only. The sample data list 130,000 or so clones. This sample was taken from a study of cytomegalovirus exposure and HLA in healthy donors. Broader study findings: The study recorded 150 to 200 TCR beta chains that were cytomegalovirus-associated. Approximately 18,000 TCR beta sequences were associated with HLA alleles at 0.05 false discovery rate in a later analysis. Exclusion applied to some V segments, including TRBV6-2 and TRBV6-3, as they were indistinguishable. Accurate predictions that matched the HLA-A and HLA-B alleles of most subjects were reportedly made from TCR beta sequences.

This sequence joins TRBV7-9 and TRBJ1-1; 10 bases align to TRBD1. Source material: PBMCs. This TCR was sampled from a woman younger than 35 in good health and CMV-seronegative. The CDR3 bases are TGTGCCAGCAGCCCCTGGACAGGGGGAGGAATGAACACTGAAGCTTTCTTT. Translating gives CASSPWTGGGMNTEAFF.